The rows below give T cell receptor beta chains drawn from one sample of a study of PD-1 blockade in classical Hodgkin lymphoma. TCRdb's copy holds only in-frame clones and misses some; the assay was immunoSEQ multiplex PCR. The data hold roughly 25,000 clones, with over 60% observed a single time. Source: peripheral blood mononuclear cells (PBMCs), taken before the second cycle of nivolumab. All receptors derive from a human donor with classical Hodgkin lymphoma. The conserved cysteine and the conserved F or W are not part of the CDR3 here.

TRBV19 ASSIRRHPSSYEQY
TRBV5-1 ASSLGGPGAQLGELF
TRBV6-5 ASSRTSGGYEQY
TRBV7-9 ASSLISTNEKLF
TRBV6-6 ASSYGAPPYGYT
TRBV4-2 ASSESDRSSSYEQY
TRBV28 ASSLEGRNTEAF
TRBV5-6 ASSSDNTEAF
TRBV5-4 ASSLEPGQPQH
TRBV5-1 ASSLGGAGDGTGELF
TRBV28 ASSSIPLDRQLF
TRBV6-1 ASKGGINYGYT
TRBV9 ASSFDVGGGYGYT
TRBV28 ASSSTGVETQY
TRBV2 ASSEDARAAF
TRBV10-3 AISENWHQIYEQY
TRBV5-4 ASSLGGDSYEQY
TRBV9 ASSVGSSTEAF
TRBV6-6 ASSQTGTGELF
TRBV7-3 ASSWPGQGARAF
TRBV6-1 ASSEAHGFSYEQY
TRBV5-5 ASLGGESTDTQY
TRBV19 ASSISPEARVGYT
TRBV6-6 ASSYGDSPYEQY
TRBV5-1 ASSPASSTDTQY
TRBV6-5 ASSYSDGQPYGYT
TRBV30 AWKQGGDSPLH
TRBV6-6 ASSTRGEQY
TRBV19 ASSTGTGEQF
TRBV28 ASSLSEGDQLSYNEQF
TRBV18 ASSRQTSNQPQH
TRBV29-1 SVADRGGTDTQY
TRBV15 ATSRGPGQITGELF
TRBV5-1 ASSGDLDTEAF
TRBV28 ASSRDREVTYEQY
TRBV10-3 AISSRASTDTQY
TRBV2 ASSPIGNQPQH
TRBV10-1 ASIFGRGEARTSEGLEQY
TRBV18 ASSYTGNTEAF
TRBV6-5 ASRLDGGRHEQY
TRBV5-4 ASSLAGVRNTEAF
TRBV28 ASGKRVSEQY
TRBV30 AWSGRTENGYT
TRBV30 AWSVRLAGGWTGELF
TRBV11-3 ASSLFPRETQY
TRBV6-5 ASSRDGYGYT
TRBV20-1 SARGAETQY
TRBV7-2 ASSLEAGPYEQY
TRBV4-3 ASSLEQGLLGEQY
TRBV10-1 ASSEGARDEQF
TRBV29-1 SVGGSNQPQH
TRBV5-1 ASSSMSGRASTDTQY
TRBV6-5 ASTPGPSTEAF
TRBV13 ASRTGTKNTGELF
TRBV27 ASSLERVTDTQY
TRBV27 ASSLGPGQGPLRFEY
TRBV5-4 ASSWDRGRENEQF
TRBV28 ASIPGQGAGAF
TRBV6-6 VSSYSRLTGELF